The 19 T cell receptor beta chains below were found in one sample sequenced in a study of CD8 T cells in ankylosing spondylitis. Study outcomes and limitations: Characteristic of ankylosing spondylitis blood, it appeared, was a TCR beta motif comprising several highly homologous variants.

These receptors are not linked to any known antigen. TCRdb reprocessed the 5' RACE reads with MiXCR, giving one entry per CDR3 protein. Found here are 390,000 or so distinct CDR3 sequences, about a fifth of them singletons; the top ten hold approximately 16%. The sample comprised blood, either unsorted or a sorted T cell fraction (not recorded which). These receptors all come from a male donor with ankylosing spondylitis.

V usage is TRBV20-1 and J usage is TRBJ2-3, with 10 bases matching TRBD2. CDR1 DFQATT and CDR2 SNEGSKA come from the germline V gene (reference sequence). This CDR3 spans 14 amino acids. Trimming took 4 bases from V and 3 from J; bases not matched to a gene: 4. CDR3 in amino acids: CSATFSGRTDTQYF. The DNA for the CDR3 is TGCAGTGCTACCTTTAGCGGGAGGACAGATACGCAGTATTTT.

This sequence joins TRBV5-1 and TRBJ2-7, with D uncertain. Looked up from germline, CDR1 is SGHRS and CDR2 is YFSETQ. This CDR3 contains 13 residues. Trimming took 0 bases from V and 7 from J, leaving 11 bases between them. The CDR3 sequence is CASSLGVQWEQYF. The CDR3 DNA reads as TGCGCCAGCAGCTTGGGGGTACAGTGGGAGCAGTACTTC.

The chain has TRBV20-1 and TRBJ2-2; D is unclear. Germline V CDR1 and CDR2: DFQATT, SNEGSKA (reference sequence). Trimming left V 4 bases short and J 0 bases short, with 15 bases between. The CDR3 consists of 16 residues. The CDR3 nucleotides are TGCAGTGCTAAAGCACCGACGGTCGCGAACACCGGGGAGCTGTTTTTT. This encodes CSAKAPTVANTGELFF.

J is TRBJ2-7 and V is TRBV6-1; the D is unclear. The CDR3 is made up of 13 amino acids. V lost 9 bases and J 0 bases, leaving 12 bases between the germline ends. Germline lookup yields CDR1 MNHNS and CDR2 SASEGT. The DNA of the CDR3 is TGTGCCAGTTATAAGGCCCACTCCTACGAGCAGTACTTC. As protein: CASYKAHSYEQYF.

This clonotype was recorded at least ten times. V usage is TRBV12-3 or TRBV12-4 and J usage is TRBJ2-2; no definite D call. Trimming pared 6 bases from V and 6 bases from J, leaving 8 bases between. There are 12 residues in the CDR3. Here the CDR3 reads CASSSTPGELFF. The CDR3 region has the DNA TGTGCCAGCAGCTCTACCCCCGGGGAGCTGTTTTTT.

The chain joins TRBV5-1 to TRBJ2-3; D might be TRBD1 or TRBD2, each matching 5 bases. V lost 1 base and J 2 bases, leaving 14 bases between the germline ends. The CDR3 is made up of 16 amino acids. The germline gives CDR1 SGHRS, CDR2 YFSETQ. CDR3 sequence reads: CASSLWTGRDTDTQYF. CDR3 coding DNA: TGCGCCAGCAGCTTGTGGACGGGGCGAGACACAGATACGCAGTATTTT.

This sequence joins TRBV20-1 and TRBJ2-1, with TRBD1 identical over 7 bases. This CDR3 comprises 13 residues. J gave up 10 bases and V 5 bases, and 11 bases lay outside the gene matches. The germline V gene has CDR1 DFQATT and CDR2 SNEGSKA (reference sequence). DNA of the CDR3: TGCAGTGCTCCCAGGGGGTACACAGGGGAGCAGTTCTTC. It encodes CSAPRGYTGEQFF.

This clonotype was recorded at least ten times. The J gene is TRBJ2-1, the V gene TRBV27; 8 nucleotides align to TRBD2. The CDR3 spans 16 residues. From germline, CDR1 is MNHEY and CDR2 SMNVEV (reference sequence). The V and J ends lost 6 bases and 0 bases, in that order; junction bases with no gene match: 7. CDR3 nucleotide sequence: TGTGCCAGCAGCTTTGGACTAGCTAGCTCCTACAATGAGCAGTTCTTC. Its translation is CASSFGLASSYNEQFF.

This clonotype was seen many times. The chain joins TRBV5-1 to TRBJ2-3; TRBD2 is a possible D gene (6 bases). CDR3 length equals 16 residues. With 3 bases removed from V and 5 bases from J, the gap between germline ends came to 19 bases. Looked up from germline, CDR1 is SGHRS and CDR2 is YFSETQ. Here the CDR3 reads CASSWGRLGDRDTQYF. CDR3 in DNA: TGCGCCAGCAGCTGGGGGAGGTTAGGCGACCGAGATACGCAGTATTTT. Combining the CDR3 with reference TRBV5-1 and TRBJ2-3 gives the whole variable domain KAGVTQTPRYLIKTRGQQVTLSCSPISGHRSVSWYQQTPGQGLQFLFEYFSETQRNKGNFPGRFSGRQFSNSRSEMNVSTLELGDSALYLCASSWGRLGDRDTQYFGPGTRLTVL.

This clonotype occurred a few times. The genes are TRBV7-8 and TRBJ1-2; D is undetermined. Trimming shortened V by 1 base and J by 0 bases, and 9 bases separated the two germline ends. The CDR3 covers 15 residues. The germline CDR1 and CDR2 sequences are SGHVS and FQNEAQ. In DNA form, the CDR3 reads TGTGCCAGCAGCTTAGACAGCAGAGCTAACTATGGCTACACCTTC. Protein product: CASSLDSRANYGYTF.

The CDR3 sequence: CASSKGDSAEGETQYF. The CDR3 DNA is TGTGCCAGCAGCAAAGGGGACTCCGCTGAGGGAGAGACCCAGTACTTC. V usage is TRBV21-1 and J usage is TRBJ2-5; TRBD2, as called in the table, went unchecked against the DNA. TRBV21-1 corresponds to a pseudogene. This CDR3 is built from 16 residues.

The J gene is TRBJ1-5, the V gene TRBV28, with D uncertain. There are 15 residues in the CDR3. V lost 4 bases to trimming and J lost 9 bases, with 19 bases between them. The germline V gene has CDR1 MDHEN and CDR2 SYDVKM. The CDR3 region has the DNA TGTGCCAGCAGTTCGTCCATGGCGAGCCTTAGGCCCCAGCATTTT. Translation: CASSSSMASLRPQHF.

Many counts were recorded for this clonotype. The chain uses TRBV5-1 and TRBJ2-3, with 7 bases that match TRBD2. Trimming at V came to 0 bases and at J to 3 bases, leaving 7 bases not matched to a gene. The CDR3 runs to 16 residues. The germline V gene encodes CDR1 SGHRS and CDR2 YFSETQ. The CDR3: CASSLDPRLATDTQYF. As DNA, the CDR3 is TGCGCCAGCAGCTTGGATCCGCGACTAGCAACAGATACGCAGTATTTT.

This rearrangement joins TRBV25-1 to TRBJ1-5; D may be TRBD1 (5 bases). The CDR3 has 14 residues. Germline CDR1 MGHDK, CDR2 SYGVNS. Trimming took 4 bases from V and 6 from J, leaving 13 bases between them. The CDR3: CASSVTGLGQPQHF. CDR3 sequence (DNA): TGTGCCAGCAGTGTTACAGGATTGGGTCAGCCCCAGCATTTT. Full variable domain (outside the CDR3, taken from reference TRBV25-1 and TRBJ1-5): EADIYQTPRYLVIGTGKKITLECSQTMGHDKMYWYQQDPGMELHLIHYSYGVNSTEKGDLSSESTVSRIRTEHFPLTLESARPSHTSQYLCASSVTGLGQPQHFGDGTRLSIL.

V is TRBV6-5 and J is TRBJ1-1; tentative D call: TRBD1 (5 bases). The CDR3 is 17 residues long. Trimming stripped 4 bases from V and 4 bases from J, with 22 bases between. CDR1 is MNHEY, CDR2 SVGAGI, per germline. CDR3 region: CASSSAAGPFVSTEAFF. CDR3 DNA: TGTGCCAGCAGTTCTGCTGCAGGGCCCTTCGTAAGCACTGAAGCTTTCTTT.

This clonotype occurred a few times. The chain has TRBV20-1 and TRBJ2-1; possibly TRBD1 or TRBD2 for D (5 bases each). Germline V lookup: CDR1 DFQATT, CDR2 SNEGSKA (reference sequence). V gave up 5 bases and J gave up 1 base, with 21 bases separating them. The CDR3 runs 17 residues. The CDR3 DNA sequence: TGCAGTGCTTCCAGACGGGGCGGGTGGGAATCCTACAATGAGCAGTTCTTC. Protein product: CSASRRGGWESYNEQFF.

This clonotype was recorded a few times. V gene TRBV7-9 combines with J gene TRBJ2-3; 13 bases agree with TRBD2. Germline lookup yields CDR1 SEHNR and CDR2 FQNEAQ (reference sequence). The CDR3 totals 15 residues. The J segment lost 6 bases and the V segment lost 5 bases, leaving 5 bases of the junction unmatched. CDR3 sequence (DNA): TGTGCCAGCAGCCGGACTAGCGGGGGAACGGATACGCAGTATTTT. Residues: CASSRTSGGTDTQYF. Based on the CDR3 plus reference TRBV7-9 and TRBJ2-3, the full variable domain is DTGVSQNPRHKITKRGQNVTFRCDPISEHNRLYWYRQTLGQGPEFLTYFQNEAQLEKSRLLSDRFSAERPKGSFSTLEIQRTEQGDSAMYLCASSRTSGGTDTQYFGPGTRLTVL.

The J gene is TRBJ2-4, the V gene TRBV6-5, with D hard to call. CDR3 length equals 14 residues. Germline CDR1 is MNHEY and CDR2 is SVGAGI. Trimming took off 3 bases at V and 3 bases at J, with 9 bases between the two ends. The CDR3 sequence: CASSYSQFKNIQYF. The CDR3 nucleotides read TGTGCCAGCAGTTATTCACAGTTCAAAAACATTCAGTACTTC.

This clonotype is a singleton in its sample. J is TRBJ2-1 and V is TRBV20-1, with 8 bases lining up with TRBD2. Germline V gene sequence: CDR1 DFQATT, CDR2 SNEGSKA (reference sequence). V lost 4 bases to trimming and J lost 1 base; unmatched junction nucleotides: 6. The CDR3 is 15 amino acids. CDR3 coding DNA: TGCAGTGCTAAACTGACTAGCGCTTCCTACAATGAGCAGTTCTTC. Translating gives CSAKLTSASYNEQFF.